The T cell receptor beta chain described here comes from a study of cytotoxic CD8 clonotypes in ibrutinib-treated CLL. Study overall: Partial responses numbered some 24 and complete responses 2; after a median around 68 months, roughly 15 stayed remitted and 12 progressed. Mean per-sample yields comprised 255,043 productive templates and 85,000 to 95,000 productive rearrangements. Study observations and caveats: A rise in clonality was seen at ibrutinib response, and a fall back toward baseline was seen at progression.

With respect to this clone: Its antigen is not known.

Assay used: immunoSEQ multiplex PCR; TCRdb lists only in-frame clones, some missing. The table lists 80,000 to 95,000 clones, 79% of them singletons. The CDR3 consists of 16 residues. Germline CDR1 is SGHRS and CDR2 is YFSETQ. V lost 4 bases and J lost 4; bases outside the gene matches: 9. The genes are TRBV5-1 and TRBJ2-2, with 8 positions matching TRBD2. The receptor was isolated from a human donor with chronic lymphocytic leukemia. The material was PBMCs, obtained after 12 months of ibrutinib treatment. CDR3 bases: TGCGCCAGCAGCCCCTTTGGCGGGGGGACCACCGGGGAGCTGTTTTTT. It encodes CASSPFGGGTTGELFF.